The present TCR beta chain was sequenced within a study of T cells after yellow fever vaccination. Study as a whole: Libraries from low-cell-number fractions were prepared with the SMART-Seq v4 Ultra Low Input RNA kit.

Each CDR3 protein is one row after TCRdb ran MiXCR on the 5' RACE reads. Here the sample spans more than 450,000 distinct CDR3 sequences, just over 20% being singletons. Concerning this clonotype: The antigen remains unidentified.

Study-level results: A small proportion of clonotypes was detected in both the CD4 and CD8 compartments. Weaker overall was a secondary response that nonetheless peaked faster, on day 5 versus 15. At around 95% for CD4 and almost 90% for CD8, most primary-vaccination clones showed up again after the booster.

The source material was PBMCs, sampled less than 25 days after the first yellow fever vaccination. The receptor was derived from a man aged 18 to 29 who received the YFV17D yellow fever vaccine.

The CDR3 loop is CAISESRPAGDGYTF. The CDR3 DNA reads as TGTGCCATCAGTGAGTCCAGACCGGCGGGGGATGGCTACACCTTC. The J gene is TRBJ1-2, the V gene TRBV10-3, with D possibly matching TRBD1 (5 bases). V was clipped by 0 bases and J by 6 bases, with 14 bases between them. The CDR3 length is 15 residues. Germline values: CDR1 ENHRY, CDR2 SYGVKD.